This TCR beta chain was recorded in a study of blood T cell repertoires in COVID-19. In the study overall: COVID-19 samples from acute and convalescent phases originated in the United States, Italy and Spain. The cDNA or gDNA used as material had been derived from T cells, B-cell-depleted T cells, or PBMCs.

V shed 5 bases and J 1 base; nucleotides not matched to a gene: 14. The CDR3 is 18 residues long. Germline V lookup: CDR1 SNHLY, CDR2 FYNNEI. This table comes from immunoSEQ multiplex PCR, and its TCRdb copy is limited to in-frame clones, with some not included. The table has some 130,000 clones, roughly 80% seen once; the top ten hold about 18%. The sequence was obtained from a woman aged 80 or over with acute or convalescent COVID-19. V is TRBV2 and J is TRBJ2-7, with 10 bases identical to TRBD1. What was sequenced was peripheral blood. The CDR3 spells CASSQEVVGDRGSYEQYF. CDR3 nucleotides: TGTGCCAGCAGTCAGGAGGTAGTGGGGGACAGGGGATCCTACGAGCAGTACTTC.